The T cell receptor beta chain described here comes from a study of regulatory T cells in long-lasting Graves disease. Regarding the study as a whole: Under persistent disease, TRBV28, TRBJ1-2 and TRBJ2-5 were used preferentially.

This CDR3 contains 18 residues. Per germline, CDR1 SNHLY and CDR2 FYNNEI. Through Arm-PCR of CDR3 regions and iRepertoire HTBI primers, TCR beta libraries were built. TCRdb ran MiXCR on the multiplex PCR reads and lists one entry per CDR3 protein. The sample lists approximately 560,000 distinct CDR3 sequences; roughly 16% were seen once. Time point defined: newly diagnosed GD, antithyroid drugs for less than 3 months. Extracted PBMC RNA gave rise to the TCR library. As to this clonotype: Its antigen is undetermined. The junction and the germline gene differ at one end; a read error may be behind it.

These same data were also listed under a study on T cells in Graves' hyperthyroidism and ophthalmopathy. That report adds: Each patient was aged 18 to 65 and had newly diagnosed hyperthyroidism of under 2 months' duration. Blood held most thyroid clonotypes expanded above 0.001 frequency.

The receptor was isolated from a man aged 18 to 30 with Graves disease. The sample in question was peripheral blood mononuclear cells (PBMCs), obtained at new diagnosis, from a patient treated with antithyroid drugs. The gene calls are TRBV2 and TRBJ2-3, with TRBD2 as a possible D gene (6 bases). The CDR3 region has the DNA TGTGCCGGCAGGGACCCCCTCGGTCTAGCGTCTAGCACAGATACGCAGTATTTT. This codes for CAGRDPLGLASSTDTQYF.